Listed below are T cell receptor beta chains from one sample, sequenced in a study of T cells after yellow fever vaccination. TCRdb independently ran MiXCR on the 5' RACE reads; one entry per CDR3 protein. The table shows roughly 500,000 distinct CDR3 sequences, with about 19% occurring only once. This specimen was PBMCs, taken 15 days after the yellow fever booster vaccination. These receptors were collected from a man aged 30-40 years who received the YFV17D yellow fever vaccine. Both conserved end residues are part of each CDR3. A D gene is named only where the DNA matches it firmly. Size tells how often a clone was seen (once, few, many) or the class of an expanded clone, and some rows leave it out.

CDR3nt,CDR3aa,v_gene,abundance,d_gene,j_gene
TGTGCCAGCAGGGGTAGCGGGAGCTACAATGAGCAGTTCTTC,CASRGSGSYNEQFF,TRBV6-1,-,TRBD2,TRBJ2-1
TGTGCTAGTGGTCCCCCCTCGGCGGGAGTCGCAGATACGCAGTATTTT,CASGPPSAGVADTQYF,TRBV12-5,few,TRBD2,TRBJ2-3
TGCGCCAGCAGCCAACTACTTCTAAACACCGGGGAGCTGTTTTTT,CASSQLLLNTGELFF,TRBV4-3,-,-,TRBJ2-2
TGTGCTAGCAGCTCCCGGGCCGATAAGGCCCAGTACTTC,CASSSRADKAQYF,TRBV7-7,few,-,TRBJ2-5
TGTGCCACAACCGGGACTAGCTTAGAGACCCAGTACTTC,CATTGTSLETQYF,TRBV10-3,-,TRBD2,TRBJ2-5
TGTGCCAGCAGTTACTCTGCAGGGGGCTGGGACGAGCAGTACTTC,CASSYSAGGWDEQYF,TRBV6-2/TRBV6-3,few,TRBD1,TRBJ2-7
TGCAGCGTTGATAGGGGCTCGGGACTAGCGGGAGTAAATGAGCAGTTCTTC,CSVDRGSGLAGVNEQFF,TRBV29-1,-,TRBD2,TRBJ2-1
TGTGCCATCAGTGAGTTTCAGGGGGCAGATACGCAGTATTTT,CAISEFQGADTQYF,TRBV10-3,once,TRBD1,TRBJ2-3
TGTGCCAGCAGCTTATTCGGTCTAGCGACCCAAGAGACCCAGTACTTC,CASSLFGLATQETQYF,TRBV7-8,-,-,TRBJ2-5
TGCAGCGTTGTAGGACATAGGGGTGAAAAACTGTTTTTT,CSVVGHRGEKLFF,TRBV29-1,-,-,TRBJ1-4
TGTGCCAGCAGCGTAAACACGGGGACGTTCACTGAAGCTTTCTTT,CASSVNTGTFTEAFF,TRBV9,few,-,TRBJ1-1
TGTGCCAGCAGCCAAGATACCCGCAGGCAGTTCTTC,CASSQDTRRQFF,TRBV3-1,-,-,TRBJ2-1
TGTGCCAGCAGTTACTCCACCCCGGGACTAGCGGGAGGATATAATACGCAGTATTTT,CASSYSTPGLAGGYNTQYF,TRBV6-5,few,TRBD2,TRBJ2-3
TGTGCCAGCAGTTCCCCGGGCCCGCCCGAGCAGTACTTC,CASSSPGPPEQYF,TRBV28,-,-,TRBJ2-7
TGTGCCAGCAGCTTATACAGCGACTACGAGCAGTACTTC,CASSLYSDYEQYF,TRBV11-3,-,-,TRBJ2-7
TGTGCCATCAGTGAAGAGGGTCGCGACGAGCAGTACTTC,CAISEEGRDEQYF,TRBV10-3,-,-,TRBJ2-7
TGTGCCAGCAGTCCCCTAGGGGGTCCCCAGCATTTT,CASSPLGGPQHF,TRBV12-3/TRBV12-4,-,-,TRBJ1-5
TGCGGGGGCCTGACGGACCAAGAGACCCAGTACTTC,CGGLTDQETQYF,TRBV29-1,-,-,TRBJ2-5
TGTGCCAGTAGTATAGTCGGAAGGATACCCCCCAACTATGGCTACACCTTC,CASSIVGRIPPNYGYTF,TRBV19,few,-,TRBJ1-2
TGTGCCAGCAGCCCCGGCGTCCTAGCGGGGTTGAACACAGATACGCAGTATTTT,CASSPGVLAGLNTDTQYF,TRBV11-2,-,TRBD2,TRBJ2-3
TGCAGTGCTGGGGGACTAGCGGGAACCTACGAGCAGTACTTC,CSAGGLAGTYEQYF,TRBV20-1,-,TRBD2,TRBJ2-7
TGTGCCAGCAGCTTAGATGGCGGGGCGAGAAGCACAGATACGCAGTATTTT,CASSLDGGARSTDTQYF,TRBV11-2,-,-,TRBJ2-3
TGTGCCAGCAGCCTTAGGGACACTGAAGCTTTCTTT,CASSLRDTEAFF,TRBV28,few,-,TRBJ1-1
TGTGCCAGCAGCGCTAGCGGGAGGGCGGAGTGGGAGACCCAGTACTTC,CASSASGRAEWETQYF,TRBV9,few,TRBD2,TRBJ2-5
TGTGCCAGCAGCCATACAGGGGGAGGGGAGACCCAGTACTTC,CASSHTGGGETQYF,TRBV3-1,-,-,TRBJ2-5
TGCAGCGTTGAATCATCTAGCGGGAGCATGGATGAGCAGTTCTTC,CSVESSSGSMDEQFF,TRBV29-1,-,TRBD2,TRBJ2-1
TGCAGCGTTGAAAGAGGGAGGGGCAATGAGCAGTTCTTC,CSVERGRGNEQFF,TRBV29-1,-,TRBD2,TRBJ2-1
TGCGAGAAAGGGGGACCCACTAATGAAAAACTGTTTTTT,CEKGGPTNEKLFF,TRBV23-1,-,-,TRBJ1-4
TGTGCCATCAGTGCGTCAGGAGCGGAGCCTACGGAGTTCTTC,CAISASGAEPTEFF,TRBV10-3,few,-,TRBJ2-1